The 13 T cell receptor beta chains below all came from one sample that was sequenced in a study of early T cells in non-severe SARS-CoV-2 infection. TCRdb reanalysed the 5' RACE reads using MiXCR and keeps one entry per CDR3 protein. Found here are over 90,000 distinct CDR3 sequences, approximately 14% of them singletons; the top ten hold approximately 6%. Sequencing was done on a sample of whole blood. The receptors were sampled from an adult who was a healthcare worker with PCR-confirmed SARS-CoV-2 infection or an uninfected control (not recorded which).

This clonotype was seen repeatedly, ten times or more. The genes are TRBV5-4 and TRBJ2-1, with TRBD2 matching over 10 bases. With 3 bases clipped from V and 4 bases from J, the junction kept 4 bases outside the gene matches. Germline V gene data show CDR1 as SGHNT and CDR2 as YYREEE (reference sequence). The CDR3 runs 15 residues. Written as DNA, the CDR3 is TGTGCCAGCAGCTCGTCACTAGCGGGATACAATGAGCAGTTCTTC. Its translation is CASSSSLAGYNEQFF.

This clonotype came up many times. The gene calls are TRBV4-1 and TRBJ1-3, with D hard to call. Trimming removed 2 bases from V and 7 bases from J, with 15 bases in between. Germline CDR1 MGHRA, CDR2 YSYEKL. The CDR3 loop spans 15 amino acids. CDR3 in DNA: TGCGCCAGCAGCCAAAGGGTTTTCGCTCAGAACACCATATATTTT. Its protein product is CASSQRVFAQNTIYF.

This chain joins TRBV29-1 and TRBJ2-7; TRBD2 might be the D (6 bases). Trimming took off 5 bases at V and 2 bases at J, with 16 bases between the two ends. The CDR3 runs 14 residues. The germline gives CDR1 SQVTM, CDR2 ANQGSEA. The CDR3 DNA reads TGCAGCGTTTACCTGGGAGGTGGTACCTACGAGCAGTACTTC. Translation: CSVYLGGGTYEQYF.

This clonotype was counted at least ten times. The V gene is TRBV20-1, the J gene TRBJ2-1; D possibly corresponds to TRBD1 (5 bases). The germline V gene has CDR1 DFQATT and CDR2 SNEGSKA (reference sequence). The ends were cut back, 3 bases at V and 2 bases at J, with 11 bases in the middle. The CDR3 runs to 14 residues. The DNA of the CDR3 is TGCAGTGCTAGTTCAGGGCCAGCCTACAATGAGCAGTTCTTC. Translated, it gives CSASSGPAYNEQFF.

This clonotype has just a few counts. J is TRBJ2-7 and V is TRBV3-1; no clear D. The CDR3 has 13 residues. The V end was cut by 1 base, the J end by 2 bases, with 6 bases between. CDR1 and CDR2 (germline): LGHDT, YNNKEL (reference sequence). In DNA form, the CDR3 reads TGTGCCAGCAGCCAAGGGGGAACCTACGAGCAGTACTTC. Translating gives CASSQGGTYEQYF.

This clonotype has a count of ten or more. The J gene is TRBJ1-6, the V gene TRBV20-1; 8 nucleotides agree with TRBD1. After removal of 6 bases from V and 0 bases from J, the junction contained 4 bases not matched to a gene. Looked up from germline, CDR1 is DFQATT and CDR2 is SNEGSKA (reference sequence). The CDR3 is 15 amino acids. The CDR3 DNA reads as TGCAGTGCGCGACAGGGGAGCTCCTATAATTCACCCCTCCACTTT. This sequence encodes CSARQGSSYNSPLHF.

This clonotype was observed a handful of times. This sequence joins TRBV27 and TRBJ2-7, with D tentatively TRBD2 (5 bases). The CDR3 length is 14 residues. Germline CDR1 reads MNHEY; CDR2 reads SMNVEV (reference sequence). Trimming stripped 5 bases from V and 2 bases from J, with 13 bases between. CDR3 amino acids: CASSRDLQAYEQYF. The CDR3 nucleotides are TGTGCCAGCAGTCGGGATTTACAAGCCTACGAGCAGTACTTC.

About this clonotype: An end of the junction differs from the germline gene, which may be a read error. This chain connects TRBV28 to TRBJ2-5, with D hard to call. CDR1 is MDHEN and CDR2 is SYDVKM in the germline V gene. This CDR3 comprises 12 residues. CDR3 region: CASSSLGESQYF. Here the CDR3 DNA reads TGTGCCAGCAGTTCCCTTGGAGAGTCCCAGTACTTC.

Many counts were recorded for this clonotype. The chain has TRBV9 and TRBJ1-5; TRBD1 matches 9 bases. CDR1 and CDR2 from the germline V gene are SGDLS and YYNGEE. This CDR3 has 15 amino acids. With V trimmed by 4 bases and J by 6 bases, 8 bases remained unmatched. The DNA of the CDR3 is TGTGCCAGCAGCCGAGGGACAGGGAGCGGTCAGCCCCAGCATTTT. This codes for CASSRGTGSGQPQHF.

The chain carries TRBV5-1 and TRBJ2-1, with 7 bases lining up with TRBD2. The CDR3 contains 15 residues. J was trimmed by 5 bases and V by 0 bases; bases with no gene match: 5. Germline assignment: CDR1 SGHRS and CDR2 YFSETQ. The CDR3 loop reads CASSLVGRAHNEQFF. The DNA of the CDR3 is TGCGCCAGCAGCTTGGTAGGGAGGGCGCACAATGAGCAGTTCTTC. The full variable domain, its missing parts supplied by reference TRBV5-1 and TRBJ2-1, is KAGVTQTPRYLIKTRGQQVTLSCSPISGHRSVSWYQQTPGQGLQFLFEYFSETQRNKGNFPGRFSGRQFSNSRSEMNVSTLELGDSALYLCASSLVGRAHNEQFFGPGTRLTVL.

This clonotype was seen more than once but under ten times. At one end the junction does not follow the germline gene, possibly because of a read error. The CDR3 bases are TGCAGTGCTAGCCCAGGACCCCCTCCGGCACTCTTC. It specifies CSASPGPPPALF. V and J are TRBV20-1 and TRBJ2-1; D gene unclear. The length of the CDR3 is 12 residues. Per the germline V gene, CDR1 is DFQATT and CDR2 is SNEGSKA (reference sequence).

This clonotype has a count of ten or more. A junction boundary mismatches the germline segment, possibly from a read error. The rearrangement links TRBV28 to TRBJ1-2; the D gene is possibly TRBD1 (5 bases). The germline CDR1 and CDR2 sequences are MDHEN and SYDVKM. This CDR3 has 14 residues. The CDR3 reads CASSFGGSVYGHTF. The CDR3 region has the DNA TGTGCCAGCAGTTTTGGGGGGTCTGTTTATGGCCACACCTTC.

There are many counts of this clonotype. The genes are TRBV13 and TRBJ2-3; tentative D call: TRBD2 (5 bases). The V gene lost 4 bases and the J gene lost 3 bases, with 11 bases spanning the gap. The length of the CDR3 is 14 residues. CDR1 PRHDT and CDR2 FYEKMQ come from the germline V gene (reference sequence). CDR3 sequence (DNA): TGTGCCAGCAGCTCAACCAGACTAACAGATACGCAGTATTTT. Translating it yields CASSSTRLTDTQYF. The whole variable domain, filled in from reference TRBV13 and TRBJ2-3, reads AAGVIQSPRHLIKEKRETATLKCYPIPRHDTVYWYQQGPGQDPQFLISFYEKMQSDKGSIPDRFSAQQFSDYHSELNMSSLELGDSALYFCASSSTRLTDTQYFGPGTRLTVL.